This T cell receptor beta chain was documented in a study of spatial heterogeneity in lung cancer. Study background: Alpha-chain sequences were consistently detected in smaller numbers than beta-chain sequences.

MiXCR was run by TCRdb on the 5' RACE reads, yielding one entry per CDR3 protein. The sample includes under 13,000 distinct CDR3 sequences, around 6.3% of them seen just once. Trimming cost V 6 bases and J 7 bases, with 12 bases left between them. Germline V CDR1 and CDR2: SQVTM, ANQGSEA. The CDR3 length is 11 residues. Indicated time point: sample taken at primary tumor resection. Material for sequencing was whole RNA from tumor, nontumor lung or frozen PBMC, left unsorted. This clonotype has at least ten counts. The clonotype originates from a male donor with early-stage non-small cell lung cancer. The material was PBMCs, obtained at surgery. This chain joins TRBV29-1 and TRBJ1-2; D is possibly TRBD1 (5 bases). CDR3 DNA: TGCAGCGTGGCGCAGGGTGGTGGCTACACCTTC. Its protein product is CSVAQGGGYTF. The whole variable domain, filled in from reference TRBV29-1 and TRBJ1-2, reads SAVISQKPSRDICQRGTSLTIQCQVDSQVTMMFWYRQQPGQSLTLIATANQGSEATYESGFVIDKFPISRPNLTFSTLTVSNMSPEDSSIYLCSVAQGGGYTFGSGTRLTVV.